Following are 13 T cell receptor beta chains from one sample sequenced in a study of regulatory T cells in long-lasting Graves disease. Time point reported: newly diagnosed GD, antithyroid drugs for less than 3 months. RNA isolated from PBMCs was used to make the TCR library. CDR3-region Arm-PCR and iRepertoire HTBI primers produced the TCR beta libraries. One entry per CDR3 protein, called by TCRdb with MiXCR from the multiplex PCR reads. The data contain roughly 530,000 distinct CDR3 sequences, 15% to 20% of them singletons. These data were also reused for a study on T cells in Graves' hyperthyroidism and ophthalmopathy.

The sequenced sample was peripheral blood mononuclear cells (PBMCs), obtained at new diagnosis, from a patient treated with antithyroid drugs. Every receptor here comes from a woman aged 35-65 years with Graves disease.

This clonotype has a count of ten or more. The V and J genes are TRBV6-1 and TRBJ2-7, with 7 bases matching TRBD2. Germline loops: CDR1 MNHNS, CDR2 SASEGT. The CDR3 loop spans 15 amino acids. J gave up 2 bases and V 6 bases, and 10 bases lay outside the gene matches. CDR3 DNA: TGTGCCAGCAGCAAACTAGCGACCCTTACCTACGAGCAGTACTTC. It codes for CASSKLATLTYEQYF.

This CDR3 is CATSGALTNEKLFF. The CDR3 DNA reads TGTGCCACCAGCGGGGCGCTGACTAATGAAAAACTGTTTTTT. The chain employs TRBV15 and TRBJ1-4; possible D gene TRBD1, 5 bases. V lost 5 bases and J lost 2, with 9 bases in between. The CDR3 is 14 amino acids. Germline CDR1 reads LNHNV; CDR2 reads YYDKDF (reference sequence). Full variable domain (missing parts from reference TRBV15 and TRBJ1-4): DAMVIQNPRYQVTQFGKPVTLSCSQTLNHNVMYWYQQKSSQAPKLLFHYYDKDFNNEADTPDNFQSRRPNTSFCFLDIRSPGLGDTAMYLCATSGALTNEKLFFGSGTQLSVL.

Details on this clonotype: Given a much more abundant clone one base away, this may be a read error. The J gene is TRBJ2-1, the V gene TRBV2; no clear D gene. V dropped 6 bases and J dropped 10 bases, with 22 bases sitting between them. The CDR3 runs 15 residues. Germline assignment: CDR1 SNHLY and CDR2 FYNNEI. The CDR3 coding sequence is TGTGCCAGCAGCCCGGATAGCAGTGGCTCCTACGAGCAGTTCTTC. It codes for CASSPDSSGSYEQFF.

There are a few counts of this clonotype. The chain has TRBV9 and TRBJ2-3; TRBD2 agrees at 12 bases. The CDR3 extends over 16 amino acids. Germline V gene sequence: CDR1 SGDLS, CDR2 YYNGEE. Unmatched junction bases numbered 6, after V lost 0 bases and J lost 7 bases. The chain's CDR3 is CASSVEGLAGGYTQYF. The DNA of the CDR3 is TGTGCCAGCAGCGTAGAGGGTCTAGCGGGGGGGTATACGCAGTATTTT.

This clonotype was found many times. The chain recombines TRBV29-1 with TRBJ2-7; D is unclear. The CDR3 is 13 amino acids. V lost 6 bases to trimming and J lost 5 bases, with 17 bases between them. The germline V gene encodes CDR1 SQVTM and CDR2 ANQGSEA. CDR3 region: CSVATSFSNEQYF. In DNA form, the CDR3 reads TGCAGCGTCGCGACCTCGTTCAGTAACGAGCAGTACTTC.

The rearrangement uses TRBV14 and TRBJ1-6; 9 positions match TRBD1. This CDR3 is 21 amino acids long. CDR1 is SGHDN and CDR2 is FVKESK in the germline V gene. J was trimmed by 0 bases and V by 1 base; bases with no gene match: 13. CDR3 protein: CASSQVGGQGQGGSYNSPLHF. The CDR3 region has the DNA TGTGCCAGCAGCCAAGTAGGCGGACAGGGACAGGGTGGCTCCTATAATTCACCCCTCCACTTT.

This clonotype was detected ten times or more. The gene calls are TRBV3-1 and TRBJ1-4; TRBD1 is a possible D gene (5 bases). This CDR3 has 16 residues. CDR1 is LGHDT, CDR2 YNNKEL, per germline (reference sequence). Trimming removed 4 bases at V and 7 bases at J, with 19 bases between. The CDR3 sequence: CASSPPGDFLGEKLFF. Written as DNA, the CDR3 is TGTGCCAGCAGCCCCCCCGGGGACTTCCTCGGTGAAAAACTGTTTTTT.

This clonotype was seen repeatedly, ten times or more. The rearrangement joins TRBV12-3 or TRBV12-4 to TRBJ2-3, with D perhaps matching TRBD2 (6 bases). Trimming left V 6 bases short and J 2 bases short, with 12 bases between. CDR3 size: 14 residues. The chain's CDR3 is CASSPDYTTDTQYF. DNA of the CDR3: TGTGCCAGCAGCCCGGACTATACCACAGATACGCAGTATTTT.

Ten or more counts support this clonotype. This chain links TRBV28 with TRBJ2-7; tentatively, D is TRBD1 or TRBD2 (5 bases each). The germline V and J ends were trimmed by 5 bases and 4 bases, with 15 bases remaining between them. In germline, CDR1 is MDHEN, CDR2 SYDVKM. This CDR3 is built from 14 residues. CDR3 DNA sequence: TGTGCCAGCAGTCCGGCCGGGACCCGATACGAGCAGTACTTC. It yields the protein CASSPAGTRYEQYF.

As for this clonotype: A much larger clone differs from this one at a single base, so this may be a read error. The rearrangement links TRBV28 to TRBJ1-2, with 8 bases aligning to TRBD1. From germline, CDR1 is MDHEN and CDR2 SYDVKM. The trim removed 4 bases at V and 9 bases at J, leaving 7 bases unmatched. The CDR3 runs 13 residues. CDR3 sequence (DNA): TGTGCCAGCAGTTCCGGACAGGGAAGGAGCTACACCTTC. It specifies CASSSGQGRSYTF.

There are a few counts of this clonotype. The chain carries TRBV9 and TRBJ1-4, with TRBD1 matching over 7 bases. CDR3 length: 16 amino acids. J was trimmed by 8 bases and V by 3 bases; bases with no gene match: 13. Germline CDR1 is SGDLS and CDR2 is YYNGEE. In nucleotides, the CDR3 is TGTGCCAGCAGCGGAGCCCCCACAGGGGATCAGGAAAAACTGTTTTTT. Translated, it gives CASSGAPTGDQEKLFF.

The genes are TRBV5-1 and TRBJ2-1; 9 nucleotides agree with TRBD2. The junction had 2 bases not matched to a gene; V was cut back by 0 bases and J by 4 bases. Germline V gene data show CDR1 as SGHRS and CDR2 as YFSETQ. This CDR3 is 15 amino acids long. The CDR3 nucleotides are TGCGCCAGCAGCTTGGCTAGCGGGGTTTACAATGAGCAGTTCTTC. Amino acids: CASSLASGVYNEQFF.

This clonotype was seen only a few times. The V call is TRBV6-5, the J call TRBJ2-5; D possibly corresponds to TRBD2 (5 bases). The CDR3 has 16 residues. The ends were cut back, 0 bases at V and 2 bases at J, with 13 bases in the middle. CDR1 and CDR2 (germline): MNHEY, SVGAGI. As DNA, the CDR3 is TGTGCCAGCAGTTACTCTCCGGGATCCACTCAAGAGACCCAGTACTTC. Translated: CASSYSPGSTQETQYF.